This T cell receptor (beta chain) was obtained from a study of PD-1 blockade in classical Hodgkin lymphoma. This CDR3 spans 14 amino acids. Germline V gene lookup returns CDR1 SGHAT and CDR2 FQDESV (reference sequence). The V and J ends lost 4 bases and 3 bases respectively, with 13 bases between them. Assay used: immunoSEQ multiplex PCR; TCRdb lists only in-frame clones, some missing. The data contain about 20,000 clones, over 75% of them singletons. Described time point: newly diagnosed, previously untreated cHL patient sample. Investigators isolated CD4+ T cells from thawed PBMCs through magnetic negative selection.

This sequence was found in a human donor with classical Hodgkin lymphoma. This chain uses TRBV11-1 with TRBJ2-7; D not resolved. Sequenced: CD4+ T cells from blood. The CDR3 bases are TGTGCCAGCAGCTACTCGACGACGAACTACGAGCAGTACTTC. Its protein is CASSYSTTNYEQYF. The full variable domain, rest sourced from reference TRBV11-1 and TRBJ2-7, is EAEVAQSPRYKITEKSQAVAFWCDPISGHATLYWYRQILGQGPELLVQFQDESVVDDSQLPKDRFSAERLKGVDSTLKIQPAELGDSAMYLCASSYSTTNYEQYFGPGTRLTVT.